This T cell receptor (beta chain) was recorded in a study of blood T cell repertoires in COVID-19. Study as a whole: Material from acute and convalescent COVID-19 was sourced from the United States, Italy and Spain. Nucleic acid was either cDNA or gDNA, and it came from T cells, B-cell-depleted T cells, or PBMCs.

Study processing details: Reference gene primer amplification yielded estimated nucleated cell counts. TCRdb's table, derived via immunoSEQ multiplex PCR, lists solely in-frame clones and lacks some. V, J and clone size derive from that table, while D and trimming were established from the DNA sequence. The sample holds 200,000 to 250,000 clones, about 85% seen once. Germline V CDR1 and CDR2: WSHSY, SAAADI. Trimming removed 6 bases from V and 5 bases from J; junction bases left unmatched: 7. The CDR3 runs to 13 residues. The specimen sequenced was peripheral blood. The source is a young man with active or convalescent COVID-19. The chain links TRBV10-2 to TRBJ2-7; 7 bases line up with TRBD2. CDR3 nucleotides: TGCGCCAGCAGGGACGGGGGGAAGGACGAGCAGTACTTC. Protein: CASRDGGKDEQYF.